These T cell receptor beta chains were read from a single sample in a study of blood T cell repertoires in COVID-19. The assay was immunoSEQ multiplex PCR, and TCRdb's table has in-frame clones only and misses some. The sample gives roughly 310,000 clones, approximately 87% of which show up once; 2.5% to 3.5% is in the top ten. The sample taken for sequencing was peripheral blood. The receptors were sampled from a woman aged 30 to 39 with COVID-19, enrolled during active disease. Each CDR3 is given with its conserved first and last residue. Fields, in order: D gene, V gene, clone size, J gene, CDR3 length, CDR3 DNA, CDR3 protein. The D gene is left open where the match is weak. Some rows have no size entry. The others give once, few or many, or a class for an expanded clone.

>TRBD1|TRBV19|NA|TRBJ1-1|16
TGTGCCAGTAGCCCGAAGGGACAGGGGAAGAACACTGAAGCTTTCTTT
CASSPKGQGKNTEAFF
>NA|TRBV5-4|NA|TRBJ2-7|15
TGTGCCAGCAGCTTGGTGGAGGGTAGCTCCTACGAGCAGTACTTC
CASSLVEGSSYEQYF
>TRBD1|TRBV30|NA|TRBJ1-2|14
TGTGCCTATAGACAGGGGACCTTTTCCTATGGCTACACCTTC
CAYRQGTFSYGYTF
>TRBD2|TRBV5-1|NA|TRBJ2-5|16
TGCGCCAGCAGCCCGGGACTAGCGGGAGGTGGGGAGACCCAGTACTTC
CASSPGLAGGGETQYF
>NA|TRBV19|NA|TRBJ1-5|15
TGTGCCAGTAAACCCGGGGGAGGAAGCAATCAGCCCCAGCATTTT
CASKPGGGSNQPQHF
>NA|TRBV2|NA|TRBJ1-4|13
TGTGCCAGCAGGGCAACAACTAATGAAAAACTGTTTTTT
CASRATTNEKLFF
>TRBD1|TRBV3-1/TRBV3-2|NA|TRBJ2-7|15
TGTGCCAGCAGCCATTCCGACAGGGGGCAATACGAGCAGTACTTC
CASSHSDRGQYEQYF
>NA|TRBV27|NA|TRBJ1-5|13
TGTGCCAGCAGTTTACAGGGTTTCCAGCCCCAGCATTTT
CASSLQGFQPQHF
>TRBD1|TRBV14|NA|TRBJ1-1|14
TGTGCCAGCAGCCTAGGACAGGGGAACACTGAAGCTTTCTTT
CASSLGQGNTEAFF
>NA|TRBV5-6|NA|TRBJ1-1|13
TGTGCCAGCAGCTTGGTGGGGGCTGGTGAAGCTTTCTTT
CASSLVGAGEAFF
>NA|TRBV7-7|NA|TRBJ1-2|15
TGTGCCAGCAGCCTAGACAGGCCGTGTAACTATGGCTACACCTTC
CASSLDRPCNYGYTF
>TRBD2|TRBV6-1|NA|TRBJ2-1|15
TGTGCCAGCAGTGTAGCGGGAGGGCCGGGATATGAGCAGTTCTTC
CASSVAGGPGYEQFF
>TRBD1|TRBV5-1|NA|TRBJ2-2|15
TGCGCCAGCAGCTTGGGGACAGGGAACACCGGGGAGCTGTTTTTT
CASSLGTGNTGELFF
>NA|TRBV30|NA|TRBJ1-3|14
TGTGCCTGGAGTGTGGGAAGGGAGGGAAACACCATATATTTT
CAWSVGREGNTIYF
>TRBD1|TRBV7-2|NA|TRBJ1-2|14
TGTGCCAGCAGCCTCGGACAGGCCAACTATGGCTACACCTTC
CASSLGQANYGYTF
>NA|TRBV5-1|NA|TRBJ2-7|13
TGCGCCAGCAGCCAGGGTAGCTCCTACGAGCAGTACTTC
CASSQGSSYEQYF
>NA|TRBV2|NA|TRBJ2-5|14
TGTGCCAGCAGTGGGTCTTACCGCGAAGAGACCCAGTACTTC
CASSGSYREETQYF
>NA|TRBV27|NA|TRBJ1-6|16
TGTGCCAGCAGTCGTACCGCGACAGAGTATAATTCACCCCTCCACTTT
CASSRTATEYNSPLHF
>TRBD1|TRBV6-2/TRBV6-3|NA|TRBJ1-2|14
TGTGCCAGCAGTGCTCCGGACAGGAACTATGGCTACACCTTC
CASSAPDRNYGYTF
>NA|TRBV7-8|NA|TRBJ2-7|15
TGTGCCAGCAGCTTAGTAAGCGGGCCGACCTACGAGCAGTACTTC
CASSLVSGPTYEQYF
>TRBD1|TRBV6-1|NA|TRBJ1-4|15
TGTGCCAGCAGTCCCGGGGACAGTGTTAATGAAAAACTGTTTTTT
CASSPGDSVNEKLFF
>TRBD1|TRBV20-1|NA|TRBJ2-2|13
TGCAGTGCTAGTCAGACAGGGTTCGGGGAGCTGTTTTTT
CSASQTGFGELFF
>NA|TRBV18|NA|TRBJ1-1|17
TGTGCCAGCTCACCTACGGATGGGAACAGGGAAAACACTGAAGCTTTCTTT
CASSPTDGNRENTEAFF
>TRBD1|TRBV19|NA|TRBJ2-7|14
TGTGCCAGTAGTATAGACGGCAGGGGGAGCGAGCAGTACTTC
CASSIDGRGSEQYF
>TRBD1|TRBV29-1|NA|TRBJ2-5|14
TGCAGCGTTGAACATTGGACAGGGGTGGAGACCCAGTACTTC
CSVEHWTGVETQYF
>NA|TRBV5-1|NA|TRBJ1-1|16
TGCGCCAGCAGCCAACAATGGACAGCTTTGAACACTGAAGCTTTCTTT
CASSQQWTALNTEAFF
>TRBD1|TRBV19|NA|TRBJ1-2|16
TGTGCCAGTAGTATAAGGGGTATCGGACAGGGCGATGGCTACACCTTC
CASSIRGIGQGDGYTF
>TRBD2|TRBV20-1|NA|TRBJ2-2|16
TGCAGTGCTAGTTCGTCGGGGGGTAGGGCCACCGGGGAGCTGTTTTTT
CSASSSGGRATGELFF
>NA|TRBV30|NA|TRBJ2-4|16
TGTGCCTGGAGTGTACTAGGGCACCGAGCCAAAAACATTCAGTACTTC
CAWSVLGHRAKNIQYF
>TRBD2|TRBV27|NA|TRBJ2-1|14
TGTGCCAGCAGCAGCGGGAGCTCCTACAATGAGCAGTTCTTC
CASSSGSSYNEQFF
>NA|TRBV30|once|TRBJ1-5|13
TGTGCCTGGAGTAGGAGCAGCAATCAGCCCCAGCATTTT
CAWSRSSNQPQHF
>NA|TRBV27|few|TRBJ2-5|12
TGTGCCAGCAGTCCGTCCAGGGAGACCCAGTACTTC
CASSPSRETQYF
>TRBD1|TRBV6-5|NA|TRBJ2-5|16
TGTGCCAGCAGTTACCTCACAGGGGGAAGAAGGGAGACCCAGTACTTC
CASSYLTGGRRETQYF
>NA|TRBV27|few|TRBJ2-7|14
TGTGCCAGCAGCCCCAACTCAAGTCCCTACGAGCAGTACTTC
CASSPNSSPYEQYF
>NA|TRBV27|NA|TRBJ1-4|13
TGTGCCAGCAGGACCTACTATAATGAAAAACTGTTTTTT
CASRTYYNEKLFF
>NA|TRBV20-1|NA|TRBJ1-2|9
TGCAGTGCTAGCGATGGGCCCACCTTC
CSASDGPTF
>NA|TRBV7-3|NA|TRBJ2-5|13
TGTGCCAGCAGCTCGACTAGAGAAGAGACCCAGTACTTC
CASSSTREETQYF
>TRBD2|TRBV27|once|TRBJ2-1|18
TGTGCCAGCAGTTTAGAGGGTAGCGGGAGAGGCCTTTACAATGAGCAGTTCTTC
CASSLEGSGRGLYNEQFF
>NA|TRBV28|NA|TRBJ1-1|13
TGTGCCAGCAAAGGGAACGGGGACACTGAAGCTTTCTTT
CASKGNGDTEAFF
>TRBD1|TRBV4-1|NA|TRBJ1-3|18
TGCGCCAGCAGCCAGGCATTCTTTGTTGAGACAGGGGAGGCCACCATATATTTT
CASSQAFFVETGEATIYF
>TRBD2|TRBV30|NA|TRBJ2-7|14
TGTGCCCAAAGCGGCGGGCTAGCGGGAGAGGAGCAGTACTTC
CAQSGGLAGEEQYF
>TRBD1|TRBV6-6|NA|TRBJ1-5|15
TGTGCCAGCAGCTCCTTGGGACAGAACAATCAGCCCCAGCATTTT
CASSSLGQNNQPQHF